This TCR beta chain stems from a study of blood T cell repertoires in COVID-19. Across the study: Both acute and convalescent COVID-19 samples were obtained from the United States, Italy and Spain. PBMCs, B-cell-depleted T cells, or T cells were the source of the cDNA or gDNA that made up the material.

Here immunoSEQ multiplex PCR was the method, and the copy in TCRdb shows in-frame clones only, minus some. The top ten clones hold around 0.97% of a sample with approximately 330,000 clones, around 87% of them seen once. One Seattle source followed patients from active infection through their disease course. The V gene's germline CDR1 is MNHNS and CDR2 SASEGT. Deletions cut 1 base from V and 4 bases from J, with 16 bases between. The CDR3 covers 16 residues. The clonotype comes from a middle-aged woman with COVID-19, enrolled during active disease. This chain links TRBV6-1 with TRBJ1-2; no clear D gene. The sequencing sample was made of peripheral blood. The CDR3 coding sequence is TGTGCCAGCAGTGAAGAGGCCAGGATGCTGGCCTATGGCTACACCTTC. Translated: CASSEEARMLAYGYTF.